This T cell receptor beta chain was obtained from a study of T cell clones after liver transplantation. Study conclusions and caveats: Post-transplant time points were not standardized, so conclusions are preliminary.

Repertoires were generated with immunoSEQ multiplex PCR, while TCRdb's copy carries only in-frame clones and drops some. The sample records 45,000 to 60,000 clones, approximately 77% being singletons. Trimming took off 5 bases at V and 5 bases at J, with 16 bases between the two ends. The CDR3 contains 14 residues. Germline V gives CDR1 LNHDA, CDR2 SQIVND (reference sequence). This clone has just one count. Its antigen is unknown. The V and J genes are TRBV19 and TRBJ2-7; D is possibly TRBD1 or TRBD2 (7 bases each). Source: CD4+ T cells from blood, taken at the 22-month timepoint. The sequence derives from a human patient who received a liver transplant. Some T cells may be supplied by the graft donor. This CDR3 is CASSLRGGIDEQYF. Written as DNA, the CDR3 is TGTGCCAGTAGTCTCAGGGGGGGCATCGACGAGCAGTACTTC. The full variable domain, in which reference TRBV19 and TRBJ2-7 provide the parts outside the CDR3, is DGGITQSPKYLFRKEGQNVTLSCEQNLNHDAMYWYRQDPGQGLRLIYYSQIVNDFQKGDIAEGYSVSREKKESFPLTVTSAQKNPTAFYLCASSLRGGIDEQYFGPGTRLTVT.